What follows are 5 T cell receptor beta chains derived from one specimen sequenced in a study of T-cell memory formation after mild COVID-19. In TCRdb, the 5' RACE reads were re-called with MiXCR into one record per CDR3 protein. This table has under 250,000 distinct CDR3 sequences, around 8.8% appearing once. The sequenced material came from PBMCs or a T cell subset sorted from them (not recorded which). The receptors here all came from a man aged 18 to 29 who had mild COVID-19 (a few samples of this study predate the infection). Cell type and time point are not known.

This clonotype came up once. This CDR3 is CASSQGTATYEQYF. CDR3 bases: TGCGCCAGCAGCCAAGGAACAGCCACCTACGAGCAGTACTTC. V usage is TRBV4-1 and J usage is TRBJ2-7; no clear D gene. Germline assignment: CDR1 MGHRA and CDR2 YSYEKL. The CDR3 extends over 14 amino acids. V was cut by 1 base and J by 2 bases, with 9 bases left in between.

This clonotype came up a few times. CDR3 nucleotide sequence: TGTGCCAGCAGTTACTCGCGGGGGATCAGTTCACCCCTCCACTTT. As protein: CASSYSRGISSPLHF. V gene TRBV6-6 combines with J gene TRBJ1-6; TRBD1 might be the D (5 bases). The germline gives CDR1 MNHNY, CDR2 SVGAGI (reference sequence). The CDR3 contains 15 residues. The germline V and J ends were trimmed by 0 bases and 9 bases, with 12 bases remaining between them.

The genes are TRBV5-1 and TRBJ2-3, with 8 bases aligning to TRBD2. The J segment lost 4 bases and the V segment lost 1 base, leaving 8 bases of the junction unmatched. The CDR3 runs 16 residues. The germline gives CDR1 SGHRS, CDR2 YFSETQ. This CDR3 reads CASSLFRRGAADTQYF. The CDR3 DNA is TGCGCCAGCAGCTTGTTCAGGCGGGGGGCTGCAGATACGCAGTATTTT. The complete variable domain, with remaining parts taken from reference TRBV5-1 and TRBJ2-3, reads KAGVTQTPRYLIKTRGQQVTLSCSPISGHRSVSWYQQTPGQGLQFLFEYFSETQRNKGNFPGRFSGRQFSNSRSEMNVSTLELGDSALYLCASSLFRRGAADTQYFGPGTRLTVL.

This clonotype was counted many times. This chain connects TRBV7-9 to TRBJ1-4; D gene ambiguous. The V end was cut by 3 bases, the J end by 7 bases, with 3 bases between. The length of the CDR3 is 11 residues. Germline CDR1 is SEHNR and CDR2 is FQNEAQ (reference sequence). The CDR3 sequence is CASSLFEKLFF. CDR3 sequence (DNA): TGTGCCAGCAGCTTGTTTGAAAAACTGTTTTTT. Full variable domain (remainder filled in from reference TRBV7-9 and TRBJ1-4): DTGVSQNPRHKITKRGQNVTFRCDPISEHNRLYWYRQTLGQGPEFLTYFQNEAQLEKSRLLSDRFSAERPKGSFSTLEIQRTEQGDSAMYLCASSLFEKLFFGSGTQLSVL.

The rearrangement uses TRBV27 and TRBJ2-7; TRBD1 matches 7 bases. CDR3 length: 16 amino acids. Germline V lookup: CDR1 MNHEY, CDR2 SMNVEV (reference sequence). Unmatched junction bases numbered 10, after V lost 3 bases and J lost 2 bases. The CDR3 loop is CASSFLLGTEAYEQYV. CDR3 coding DNA: TGTGCCAGCAGTTTCCTCTTGGGGACAGAGGCCTACGAGCAGTACGTC.